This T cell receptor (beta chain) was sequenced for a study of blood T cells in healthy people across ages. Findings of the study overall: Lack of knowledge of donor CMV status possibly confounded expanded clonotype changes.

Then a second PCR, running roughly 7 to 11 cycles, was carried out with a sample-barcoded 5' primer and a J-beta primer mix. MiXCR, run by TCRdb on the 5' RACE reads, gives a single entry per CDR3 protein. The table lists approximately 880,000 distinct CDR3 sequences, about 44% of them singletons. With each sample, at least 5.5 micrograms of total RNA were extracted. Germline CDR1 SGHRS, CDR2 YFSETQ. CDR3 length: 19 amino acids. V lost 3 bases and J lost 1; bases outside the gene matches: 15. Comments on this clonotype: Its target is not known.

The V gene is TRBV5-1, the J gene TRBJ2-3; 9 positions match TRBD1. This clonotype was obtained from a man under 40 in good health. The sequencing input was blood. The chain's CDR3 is CASSWNRGPGGKGTDTQYF. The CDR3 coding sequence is TGCGCCAGCAGCTGGAACAGGGGGCCGGGGGGCAAGGGCACAGATACGCAGTATTTT.